The source of this T cell receptor beta chain is a study of cytomegalovirus exposure and HLA in healthy donors. Findings of the study overall: An apparent linkage of common viral pathogens to several of the most significant clusters emerged in a later analysis. Most subjects had HLA-A and HLA-B alleles reportedly predicted accurately by TCR beta sequences. In vitro, a few CMV-associated chains proved specific for CMV antigens.

The CDR3 totals 19 residues. The germline gives CDR1 SGHAT, CDR2 FQNNGV. J gave up 4 bases and V 0 bases, and 8 bases lay outside the gene matches. Primers: 60 Vbeta forward and 13 Jbeta reverse. TCRdb's copy holds only in-frame clones and misses some; the assay was immunoSEQ multiplex PCR. The table records roughly 150,000 clones, around four fifths of them present only once. Regarding this clone: Its specificity is unknown.

The genes are TRBV11-2 and TRBJ2-6; 11 bases are shared with TRBD1. The receptor comes from a woman aged 18-29 years in good health and CMV-seronegative. Material: PBMCs. CDR3 nucleotide sequence: TGTGCCAGCAGCTTAGACATAGGACAGGGGGCGAAGGGGGCCAACGTCCTGACTTTC. Amino acids: CASSLDIGQGAKGANVLTF.